What follows is one TCR beta chain and its context. This CDR3 region has 12 residues. Per the germline V gene, CDR1 is MDHEN and CDR2 is SYDVKM. Trimming pared 2 bases from V and 5 bases from J, leaving 6 bases between. Original data processing: Amplification from reference gene primers served as the basis for estimated nucleated cell counts. Assay: immunoSEQ multiplex PCR; the TCRdb copy retains only in-frame clones and omits some. V and J calls and clone size are given by that table; D and trimming were obtained from the DNA. The table has 44,000 or so clones, roughly nine tenths seen once. These data are taken from a study of blood T cell repertoires in COVID-19. About the research overall: There were acute and convalescent COVID-19 samples, and they came from the United States, Italy and Spain. T cells, B-cell-depleted T cells, or PBMCs provided the cDNA or gDNA that served as material.

The sample consisted of peripheral blood. This chain links TRBV28 with TRBJ1-2; D not certain. This clonotype originated in a human donor in a cohort sampled during active COVID-19. CDR3 DNA: TGTGCCAGCAGTTTACGGGATTATGGCTACACCTTC. Translated: CASSLRDYGYTF.